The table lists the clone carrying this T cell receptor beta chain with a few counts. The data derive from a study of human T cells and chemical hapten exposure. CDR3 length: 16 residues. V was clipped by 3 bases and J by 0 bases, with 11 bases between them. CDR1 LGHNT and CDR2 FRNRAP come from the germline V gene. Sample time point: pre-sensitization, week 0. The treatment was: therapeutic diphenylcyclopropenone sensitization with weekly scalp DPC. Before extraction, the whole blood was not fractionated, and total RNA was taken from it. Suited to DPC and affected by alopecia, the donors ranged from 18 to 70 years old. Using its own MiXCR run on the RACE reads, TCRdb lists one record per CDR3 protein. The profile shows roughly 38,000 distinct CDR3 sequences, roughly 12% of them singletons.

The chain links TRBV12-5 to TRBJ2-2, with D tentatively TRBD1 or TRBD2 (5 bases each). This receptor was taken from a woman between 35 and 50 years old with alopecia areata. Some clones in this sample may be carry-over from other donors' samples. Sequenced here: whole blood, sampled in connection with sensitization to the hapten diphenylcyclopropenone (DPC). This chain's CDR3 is CASGLIQGPNTGELFF. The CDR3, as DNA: TGTGCTAGTGGTTTAATTCAGGGACCGAACACCGGGGAGCTGTTTTTT. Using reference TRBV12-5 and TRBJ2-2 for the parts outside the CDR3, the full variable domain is DARVTQTPRHKVTEMGQEVTMRCQPILGHNTVFWYRQTMMQGLELLAYFRNRAPLDDSGMPKDRFSAEMPDATLATLKIQPSEPRDSAVYFCASGLIQGPNTGELFFGEGSRLTVL.